These 14 T cell receptor beta chains were sequenced from one sample in a study of OX40 agonist ivuxolimab in advanced cancers. Some clones are missing from TCRdb's copy, which holds only in-frame ones; the method was immunoSEQ multiplex PCR. The data show some 98,000 clones, 90% to 95% seen once. The input for sequencing was CD4+ or CD8+ T cells sorted from blood, taken in a trial of the OX40 agonist ivuxolimab. The source of these receptors is an adult with an advanced solid tumor such as melanoma, head and neck, liver or kidney cancer.

This chain connects TRBV30 to TRBJ1-5; maybe TRBD1 (5 bases). CDR1 is GTSNPN and CDR2 is SVGIG in the germline V gene (reference sequence). Trimming removed 1 base from V and 7 bases from J, with 17 bases in between. The CDR3 sequence is 15 residues long. The CDR3: CAWSGPGSTRQPQHF. Here the CDR3 DNA reads TGTGCCTGGAGTGGGCCAGGGAGTACGAGGCAGCCCCAGCATTTT.

The chain joins TRBV4-2 to TRBJ2-7, with D perhaps TRBD1 or TRBD2 (5 bases each). V was pared by 5 bases and J by 4 bases, with 15 bases between. CDR3 length equals 14 residues. Germline-derived CDR1 and CDR2 are LGHNA and YNFKEQ. The CDR3 spells CASSSQRGRYEQYV. CDR3 nucleotides: TGTGCCAGCAGCTCCCAAAGGGGACGGTACGAGCAGTACGTC.

V usage is TRBV21-1 and J usage is TRBJ2-7. TRBV21-1 is a listed pseudogene. The CDR3 runs 9 residues. The CDR3 loop is CASPYEQYV. CDR3 nucleotides: TGTGCCAGCCCATACGAGCAGTACGTC.

The gene calls are TRBV11-2 and TRBJ1-3; 7 bases are shared with TRBD1. This CDR3 is 16 amino acids long. The V segment lost 5 bases and the J segment 2 bases; nucleotides outside the gene matches: 9. Per the germline V gene, CDR1 is SGHAT and CDR2 is FQNNGV. The CDR3 DNA follows: TGTGCCAGCAGCACCCGCGACAGGGTGGCTGGAAACACCATATATTTT. It encodes CASSTRDRVAGNTIYF.

This chain uses TRBV28 with TRBJ2-1, with TRBD2 identical over 11 bases. This CDR3 has 17 amino acids. Per the germline V gene, CDR1 is MDHEN and CDR2 is SYDVKM. Unmatched junction bases numbered 7, after V lost 2 bases and J lost 4 bases. CDR3 in amino acids: CASSLIVAGGAYNEQFF. CDR3 coding DNA: TGTGCCAGCAGTTTAATAGTAGCGGGGGGGGCGTACAATGAGCAGTTCTTC.

V and J are TRBV30 and TRBJ1-1, with D uncertain. Deletions cut 4 bases from V and 2 bases from J, with 29 bases between. CDR1 is GTSNPN, CDR2 SVGIG, per germline (reference sequence). The length of the CDR3 is 19 residues. CDR3 in amino acids: CAWNKVNRGYSRPNTEAFF. The CDR3 DNA is TGTGCCTGGAACAAGGTAAATCGGGGATACTCAAGACCCAACACTGAAGCTTTCTTT. The complete variable domain, with remaining parts taken from reference TRBV30 and TRBJ1-1, reads SQTIHQWPATLVQPVGSPLSLECTVEGTSNPNLYWYRQAAGRGLQLLFYSVGIGQISSEVPQNLSASRPQDRQFILSSKKLLLSDSGFYLCAWNKVNRGYSRPNTEAFFGQGTRLTVV.

The rearrangement uses TRBV2 and TRBJ1-5; no reliable D call. Germline V gives CDR1 SNHLY, CDR2 FYNNEI. Trimming shortened V by 3 bases and J by 4 bases, and 7 bases separated the two germline ends. The CDR3 has 13 amino acids. The CDR3 DNA is TGTGCCAGCAGTGACCGGGAGAATCAGCCCCAGCATTTT. Amino acid sequence: CASSDRENQPQHF.

The gene calls are TRBV9 and TRBJ1-2; 7 bases match TRBD1. V shed 3 bases, J shed 5 bases, and the junction held 7 bases outside the gene matches. Germline assignment: CDR1 SGDLS and CDR2 YYNGEE. This CDR3 spans 14 amino acids. As DNA, the CDR3 is TGTGCCAGCAGCGCCGACAGGGACTGGTATGGCTACACCTTC. Translating it yields CASSADRDWYGYTF.

The chain couples TRBV5-1 to TRBJ1-6; no clear D gene. Germline assignment: CDR1 SGHRS and CDR2 YFSETQ. The germline V and J ends were trimmed by 0 bases and 8 bases, with 12 bases remaining between them. The CDR3 runs 15 residues. The CDR3 spells CASSLDQFGHSPLHF. Here the CDR3 DNA reads TGCGCCAGCAGCTTGGACCAGTTTGGTCATTCACCCCTCCACTTT.

The chain joins TRBV6-1 to TRBJ1-5; the D gene is possibly TRBD1 (6 bases). This CDR3 has 14 residues. Germline V gene data show CDR1 as MNHNS and CDR2 as SASEGT. Between the trimmed V and J ends, which lost 2 bases and 7 bases, there was a span of 12 bases. This CDR3 reads CASSERQGWQPQHF. In DNA, the CDR3 is TGTGCCAGCAGTGAAAGGCAGGGGTGGCAGCCCCAGCATTTT.

The gene calls are TRBV6-5 and TRBJ1-2; D is ambiguous. The CDR3 spans 13 residues. Trimming removed 2 bases at V and 7 bases at J, with 11 bases between. The germline gives CDR1 MNHEY, CDR2 SVGAGI. The CDR3 DNA follows: TGTGCCAGCAGTTACGTGGCCTCCGGTGGCTACACCTTC. This sequence encodes CASSYVASGGYTF.

V is TRBV28 and J is TRBJ1-3; D is unclear. Germline V gene lookup returns CDR1 MDHEN and CDR2 SYDVKM. CDR3 size: 14 residues. V lost 3 bases and J lost 2, with 8 bases in between. In DNA form, the CDR3 reads TGTGCCAGCAGTTTCCTTGGTGCTGGAAACACCATATATTTT. As protein: CASSFLGAGNTIYF.

The V gene is TRBV29-1, the J gene TRBJ2-1; no clear D gene. Germline V gene data show CDR1 as SQVTM and CDR2 as ANQGSEA. V was cut by 6 bases and J by 2 bases, with 8 bases left in between. The CDR3 has 12 amino acids. In DNA form, the CDR3 reads TGCAGCGTCCCTTCCACCTACAATGAGCAGTTCTTC. Its protein is CSVPSTYNEQFF.

The genes are TRBV9 and TRBJ1-3, with D hard to call. The CDR3 consists of 14 residues. Germline lookup yields CDR1 SGDLS and CDR2 YYNGEE. V shed 4 bases and J shed 0 bases, with 8 bases lying between them. The DNA of the CDR3 is TGTGCCAGCAGCTCTCGCAACTCTGGAAACACCATATATTTT. This translates into CASSSRNSGNTIYF.